This T cell receptor beta chain was captured in a study of control samples from healthy donors and cancer patients. This clone was counted only a few times. Germline loops: CDR1 MNHNY, CDR2 SVGAGI (reference sequence). Between the trimmed V and J ends, which lost 10 bases and 10 bases, there was a span of 11 bases. The CDR3 runs 11 residues. Measured with immunoSEQ multiplex PCR; TCRdb has only the in-frame clones, and not every one. The table shows about 50,000 clones, with around 90% occurring only once. The sequenced material came from PBMCs. This clonotype was obtained from a man younger than 45 with colorectal cancer. The chain carries TRBV6-6 and TRBJ1-6; no clear D. CDR3 residues: CATGEWSPLHF. DNA for the CDR3: TGTGCCACCGGGGAATGGTCACCCCTCCACTTT.